This T cell receptor beta chain originates from a study of blood T cell repertoires in COVID-19. In the study overall: Samples of COVID-19 (acute and convalescent) were obtained from the United States, Italy and Spain.

CDR3 length: 14 amino acids. V was pared by 6 bases and J by 7 bases, with 15 bases between. CDR1 is SGHTA and CDR2 is FQGNSA in the germline V gene. Produced via immunoSEQ multiplex PCR; TCRdb's table is partial and in-frame only. The sample records 300,000 to 450,000 clones, about 90% being singletons. The genes are TRBV7-2 and TRBJ1-4; D not resolved. Sequencing was performed on PBMCs or T cells enriched from blood (not recorded which). The clonotype originates from a man in his forties in a cohort exposed to, infected with or recovered from COVID-19 (not recorded which). The CDR3 DNA follows: TGTGCCAGCAGTTTCTGGCGGCCTGGTGAAAAACTGTTTTTT. Translating it yields CASSFWRPGEKLFF. The whole variable domain, remainder taken from reference TRBV7-2 and TRBJ1-4, is GAGVSQSPSNKVTEKGKDVELRCDPISGHTALYWYRQSLGQGLEFLIYFQGNSAPDKSGLPSDRFSAERTGGSVSTLTIQRTQQEDSAVYLCASSFWRPGEKLFFGSGTQLSVL.